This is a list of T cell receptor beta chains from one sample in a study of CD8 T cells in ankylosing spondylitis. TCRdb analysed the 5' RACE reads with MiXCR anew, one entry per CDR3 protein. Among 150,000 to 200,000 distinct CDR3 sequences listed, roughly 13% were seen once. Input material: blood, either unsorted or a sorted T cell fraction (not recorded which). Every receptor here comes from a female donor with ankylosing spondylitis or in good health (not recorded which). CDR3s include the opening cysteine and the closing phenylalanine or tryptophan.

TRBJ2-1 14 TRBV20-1 CSAGGTSGYNEQFF
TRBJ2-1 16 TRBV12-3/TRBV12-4 CASRRGLADPYNEQFF
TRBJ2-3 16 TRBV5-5 CASREGDGWSTDTQYF
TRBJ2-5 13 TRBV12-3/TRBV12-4 CASSASGQETQYF
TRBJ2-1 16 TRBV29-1 CSVGTSGRSSYNEQFF
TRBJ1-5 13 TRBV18 CASSPWKDQPQHF
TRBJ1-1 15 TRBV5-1 CASSLEGGWGTEAFF
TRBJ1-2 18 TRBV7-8 CASSSIRSYEGLSGGYTF
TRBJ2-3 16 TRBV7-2 CARRQTYLRGKDTQYF
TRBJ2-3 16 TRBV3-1 CASSQGTSGRGDTQYF
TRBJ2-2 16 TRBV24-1 CATSDPTRKNTGELFF
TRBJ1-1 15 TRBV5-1 CASQSVLGQGSEAFF
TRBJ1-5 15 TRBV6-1 CASSDLGWYSQPQHF
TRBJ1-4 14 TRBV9 CASSVATMESPLFF
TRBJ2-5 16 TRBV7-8 CASSRPRGRLEETQYF
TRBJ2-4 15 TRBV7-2 CASSLGRVSKNIQYF
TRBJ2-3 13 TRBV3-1 CASSQVVTDTQYF
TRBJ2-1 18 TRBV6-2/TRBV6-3 CASSDLDRTGLVFNEQFF
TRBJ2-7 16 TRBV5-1 CASSWGQPIGFYEQYF
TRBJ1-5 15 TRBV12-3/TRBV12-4 CASSFRQGMFQPQHF
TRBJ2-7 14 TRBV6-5 CASSYETGPYEQYF
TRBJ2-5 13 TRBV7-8 CASSLGQQETQYF
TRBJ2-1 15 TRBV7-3 CASSLTASAYNEQFF
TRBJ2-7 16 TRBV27 CASSLRQGAYSYEQYF
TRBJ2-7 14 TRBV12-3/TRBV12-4 CASSQIRGGFEQYF
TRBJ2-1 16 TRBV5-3 CARSQTSRFSYNEQFF
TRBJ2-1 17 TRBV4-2 CASSQGLAPNQYNEQFF
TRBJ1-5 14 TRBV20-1 CSARSGQGNQPQHF
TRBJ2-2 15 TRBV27 CASSLYDGYTGELFF
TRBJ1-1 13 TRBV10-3 CATGPQGYTEAFF
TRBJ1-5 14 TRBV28 CASSLGGGYQPQHF
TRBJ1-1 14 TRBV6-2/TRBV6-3 CASSPEGQNTEAFF
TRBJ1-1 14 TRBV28 CASSPNREATEAFF